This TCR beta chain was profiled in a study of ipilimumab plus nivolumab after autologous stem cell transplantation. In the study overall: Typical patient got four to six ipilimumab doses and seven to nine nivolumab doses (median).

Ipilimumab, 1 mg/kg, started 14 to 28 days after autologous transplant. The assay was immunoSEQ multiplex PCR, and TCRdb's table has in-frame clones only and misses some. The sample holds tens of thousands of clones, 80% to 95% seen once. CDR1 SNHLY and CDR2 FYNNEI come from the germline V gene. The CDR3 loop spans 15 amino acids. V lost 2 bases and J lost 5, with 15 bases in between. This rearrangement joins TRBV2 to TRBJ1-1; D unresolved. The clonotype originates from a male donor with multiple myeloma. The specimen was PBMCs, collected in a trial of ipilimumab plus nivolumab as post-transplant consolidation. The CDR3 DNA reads TGTGCCAGCAGTGAACGGCTCGGACGTTCGACTGAAGCTTTCTTT. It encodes CASSERLGRSTEAFF.